A selection of T cell receptor beta chains follows, all from one sample in a study of T cells after posttransplantation cyclophosphamide. Measured with immunoSEQ multiplex PCR; TCRdb has only the in-frame clones, and not every one. The sample has roughly 23,000 clones, 97% seen once. Sequenced sample: naive CD4+ T cells sorted from PBMCs. The receptors come from a man between 45 and 60 years old in good health, CMV-negative, and a related stem cell transplant donor. Each CDR3 is given with its conserved first and last residue. The D gene is left open where the match is weak. The size field is filled for only some rows; it gives once, few, many or a size class.

abundance: -
v_gene: TRBV7-8
d_gene: TRBD2
j_gene: TRBJ2-5
CDR3nt: TGTGCCAGCAGCTTAGCTGGGACTAGCGGGAGGGAGGAGACCCAGTACTTC
CDR3aa: CASSLAGTSGREETQYF

abundance: -
v_gene: TRBV7-3
d_gene: TRBD1
j_gene: TRBJ1-1
CDR3nt: TGTGCCAGCAGGCAGGACAGGGGGCTTGAAGCTTTCTTT
CDR3aa: CASRQDRGLEAFF

abundance: -
v_gene: TRBV19
d_gene: -
j_gene: TRBJ2-3
CDR3nt: TGTGCCAGTAGTAATAGACAGAGCACAGATACGCAGTATTTT
CDR3aa: CASSNRQSTDTQYF

abundance: -
v_gene: TRBV19
d_gene: -
j_gene: TRBJ2-5
CDR3nt: TGTGCCAGTAGTATCCCACGGGGGGAGACCCAGTACTTC
CDR3aa: CASSIPRGETQYF

abundance: -
v_gene: TRBV7-9
d_gene: -
j_gene: TRBJ1-2
CDR3nt: TGTGCCAGCAGAAAGGACAGTTCTAACTATGGCTACACCTTC
CDR3aa: CASRKDSSNYGYTF

abundance: -
v_gene: TRBV7-9
d_gene: -
j_gene: TRBJ2-7
CDR3nt: TGTGCCAGCAGCCGGGACAACCCTTATGACGAGCAGTACTTC
CDR3aa: CASSRDNPYDEQYF

abundance: -
v_gene: TRBV7-6
d_gene: TRBD2
j_gene: TRBJ2-3
CDR3nt: TGTGCCAGCAGCTTGGTCGGGGGGGATGGTACGCAGTATTTT
CDR3aa: CASSLVGGDGTQYF

abundance: -
v_gene: TRBV6-5
d_gene: TRBD2
j_gene: TRBJ2-7
CDR3nt: TGTGCCAGCAGTTACGTCCTAGCGGGAGGTCACGAGCAGTACTTC
CDR3aa: CASSYVLAGGHEQYF

abundance: -
v_gene: TRBV7-9
d_gene: -
j_gene: TRBJ1-1
CDR3nt: TGTGCCAGCAGCACTCGCAGGGGAAGAGGCTCAAACACTGAAGCTTTCTTT
CDR3aa: CASSTRRGRGSNTEAFF

abundance: -
v_gene: TRBV29-1
d_gene: -
j_gene: TRBJ2-3
CDR3nt: TGCAGCATACGACAGTCCACAGATACGCAGTATTTT
CDR3aa: CSIRQSTDTQYF

abundance: -
v_gene: TRBV18
d_gene: -
j_gene: TRBJ1-2
CDR3nt: TGTGCCAGCTCACCCCCCGGGGAGGCTCAATATGGCTACACCTTC
CDR3aa: CASSPPGEAQYGYTF

abundance: -
v_gene: TRBV18
d_gene: TRBD1
j_gene: TRBJ1-1
CDR3nt: TGTGCCAGCTCACCACCGGAATATCGCAGGGGGCTCACTGAAGCTTTCTTT
CDR3aa: CASSPPEYRRGLTEAFF

abundance: -
v_gene: TRBV19
d_gene: -
j_gene: TRBJ2-7
CDR3nt: TGTGCCAGTAGTATAGAAGGACAGAGCTCCTACGAGCAGTACTTC
CDR3aa: CASSIEGQSSYEQYF

abundance: once
v_gene: TRBV9
d_gene: TRBD1
j_gene: TRBJ1-3
CDR3nt: TGTGCCAGCAGCGTGGCGGGACAGGGAGCTGGAAACACCATATATTTT
CDR3aa: CASSVAGQGAGNTIYF

abundance: -
v_gene: TRBV10-3
d_gene: -
j_gene: TRBJ2-7
CDR3nt: TGTGCCACCCTCCCGCGGGGCGACTCCTACGAGCAGTACTTC
CDR3aa: CATLPRGDSYEQYF

abundance: -
v_gene: TRBV29-1
d_gene: -
j_gene: TRBJ2-7
CDR3nt: TGCAGCGTGGCCGGGACACTAACCTACGAGCAGTACTTC
CDR3aa: CSVAGTLTYEQYF

abundance: -
v_gene: TRBV7-8
d_gene: -
j_gene: TRBJ1-2
CDR3nt: TGTGCCAGCAGCTTAAATCGGGATAGCGTTTGGTATGGCTACACCTTC
CDR3aa: CASSLNRDSVWYGYTF

abundance: -
v_gene: TRBV7-9
d_gene: TRBD2
j_gene: TRBJ2-1
CDR3nt: TGTGCCAGCAGCTCAGGACTAGCCAATGAGCAGTTCTTC
CDR3aa: CASSSGLANEQFF

abundance: -
v_gene: TRBV7-6
d_gene: TRBD2
j_gene: TRBJ2-5
CDR3nt: TGTGCCAGCAGCCAATACGGTAGCGGGGGTGTCGAAGAGACCCAGTACTTC
CDR3aa: CASSQYGSGGVEETQYF

abundance: -
v_gene: TRBV9
d_gene: TRBD1
j_gene: TRBJ1-1
CDR3nt: TGTGCCAGCAGCAGGACAGGGACGGACACTGAAGCTTTCTTT
CDR3aa: CASSRTGTDTEAFF

abundance: -
v_gene: TRBV2
d_gene: TRBD2
j_gene: TRBJ2-5
CDR3nt: TGTGCCAGCAGTCCAGCGGGGGGGCTGAAGACCCAGTACTTC
CDR3aa: CASSPAGGLKTQYF

abundance: -
v_gene: TRBV18
d_gene: -
j_gene: TRBJ2-3
CDR3nt: TGTGCCAGCTCACGCGCAGGGGCAGACCTTGATACGCAGTATTTT
CDR3aa: CASSRAGADLDTQYF

abundance: -
v_gene: TRBV10-2
d_gene: TRBD2
j_gene: TRBJ2-1
CDR3nt: TGCGCCAGCAGGAGGTACTTGATTCTAGCGGGAGGTTTCGATGAGCAGTTCTTC
CDR3aa: CASRRYLILAGGFDEQFF

abundance: -
v_gene: TRBV5-1
d_gene: TRBD1
j_gene: TRBJ1-2
CDR3nt: TGCGCCAGCAGCCTAACAGGGGAGACCTATGGCTACACCTTC
CDR3aa: CASSLTGETYGYTF

abundance: -
v_gene: TRBV18
d_gene: -
j_gene: TRBJ1-1
CDR3nt: TGTGCCAGCTCACTCCCGGGGGCTGAAGCTTTCTTT
CDR3aa: CASSLPGAEAFF

abundance: once
v_gene: TRBV11-2
d_gene: -
j_gene: TRBJ1-5
CDR3nt: TGTGCCAGCAGCTTACAGGGACTAGGCAATCAGCCCCAGCATTTT
CDR3aa: CASSLQGLGNQPQHF

abundance: once
v_gene: TRBV7-2
d_gene: -
j_gene: TRBJ2-1
CDR3nt: TGTGCCAGCAGCTTTTTTTCCGGACTTTACAATGAGCAGTTCTTC
CDR3aa: CASSFFSGLYNEQFF